Listed below are T cell receptor beta chains from one sample, sequenced in a study of human T cells and chemical hapten exposure. TCRdb itself ran the RACE reads through MiXCR, one entry per CDR3 protein. Here the sample spans tens of thousands of distinct CDR3 sequences, 8.5% to 10% being singletons. The sample in question was whole blood, obtained in connection with sensitization to the hapten diphenylcyclopropenone (DPC). The receptors shown here come from a woman aged 25-40 years with alopecia areata. Some clones in this sample may be carry-over from other donors' samples. The CDR3 runs from the conserved cysteine through the conserved F or W. D genes are given only for firm matches. Not every row has a clone size; where given, it reads once, few, many or a size class.

many,TRBJ1-1,NA,TRBV30,TGTGCCTGGAGTGTAGAGAACCTGAACACTGAAGCTTTCTTT,CAWSVENLNTEAFF
few,TRBJ2-5,TRBD2,TRBV27,TGTGCCAGCAGCCCAGGTACTAGCGGGGGCGCCCAAGAGACCCAGTACTTC,CASSPGTSGGAQETQYF
many,TRBJ2-7,TRBD2,TRBV28,TGTGCCAGCATATCCCAGCGGGGACTGAGAGGTCACGAGCAGTACTTC,CASISQRGLRGHEQYF
few,TRBJ2-3,NA,TRBV5-1,TGCGCCAGCAGCCCAAACGGGAGTCCTAGCACAGATACGCAGTATTTT,CASSPNGSPSTDTQYF
many,TRBJ2-3,TRBD1,TRBV28,TGTGCCAGCAGTTTCCTCTCCGGGACAGCACCTCGGGGAGATACGCAGTATTTT,CASSFLSGTAPRGDTQYF
many,TRBJ2-3,TRBD2,TRBV19,TGTGCCAGTAGTATCCGAACTAGCGGGGGGCTAGGGGCGAGCACAGATACGCAGTATTTT,CASSIRTSGGLGASTDTQYF
few,TRBJ2-3,NA,TRBV5-6,TGTGCCAGCAGCTATTTAACAGATACGCAGTATTTT,CASSYLTDTQYF
many,TRBJ2-6,TRBD1,TRBV9,TGTGCCAGCAGTGGGTTGTCGGGACAGGGCCCCGCCAACGTCCTGACTTTC,CASSGLSGQGPANVLTF
many,TRBJ1-4,NA,TRBV12-2,TGTGCAAGTCGCCCCCTTTGGTCAACTAATGAAAAACTGTTTTTT,CASRPLWSTNEKLFF
many,TRBJ2-2,TRBD2,TRBV7-9,TGTGCCAGCAGCTTAGCCCTAACAGCGGGACTAGCGGGGGAGAACACCGGGGAGCTGTTTTTT,CASSLALTAGLAGENTGELFF
NA,TRBJ1-1,TRBD1,TRBV7-2,TGTGCCAGCAGCACCCCGGGACAGGGAACTGAAGCTTTCTTT,CASSTPGQGTEAFF
few,TRBJ1-1,NA,TRBV7-9,TGTGCCAGCAGCCCCATGGGGCTGCTAAATGAAGCTTTCTTT,CASSPMGLLNEAFF